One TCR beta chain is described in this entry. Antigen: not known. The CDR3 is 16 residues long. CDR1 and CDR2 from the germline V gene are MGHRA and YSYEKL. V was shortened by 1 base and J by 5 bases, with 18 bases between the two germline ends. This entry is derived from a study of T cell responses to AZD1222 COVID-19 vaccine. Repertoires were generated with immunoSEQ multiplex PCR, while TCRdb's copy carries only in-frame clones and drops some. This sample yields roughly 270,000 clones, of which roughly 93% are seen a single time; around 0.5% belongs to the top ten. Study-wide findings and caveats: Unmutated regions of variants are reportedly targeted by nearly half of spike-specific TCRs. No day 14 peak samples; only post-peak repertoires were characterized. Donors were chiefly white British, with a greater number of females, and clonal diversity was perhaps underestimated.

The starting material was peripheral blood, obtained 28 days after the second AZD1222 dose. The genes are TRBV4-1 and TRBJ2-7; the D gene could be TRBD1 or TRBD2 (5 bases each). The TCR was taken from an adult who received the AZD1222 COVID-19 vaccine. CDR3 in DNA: TGCGCCAGCAGCCAAGTGATGGCAGGGAGTTCGAACGAGCAGTACTTC. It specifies CASSQVMAGSSNEQYF.